This T cell receptor (beta chain) was recorded in a study of T cell responses to AZD1222 COVID-19 vaccine. General study points: Mostly white British, mostly female donors; authors suggested clonal diversity may be underestimated.

Method: immunoSEQ multiplex PCR; TCRdb's copy keeps in-frame clones and lacks some. The sample has 150,000 to 200,000 clones; almost 90% are singletons. This clone has just one count. Antigen specificity is unknown. The TCR originated in an adult who received the AZD1222 COVID-19 vaccine. Sequencing used peripheral blood, obtained 28 days after the second AZD1222 dose.

The CDR3 is CAWSPGQETSGNTIYF. The CDR3 DNA reads TGTGCCTGGAGCCCCGGACAGGAAACCTCTGGAAACACCATATATTTT. The J gene is TRBJ1-3, the V gene TRBV30; 7 nucleotides agree with TRBD1. Germline CDR1 and CDR2: GTSNPN and SVGIG (reference sequence). This CDR3 has 16 residues. Trimming cost V 3 bases and J 0 bases; bases outside gene matches: 8.